These 6 T cell receptor beta chains were sequenced from one sample in a study of early T cells in non-severe SARS-CoV-2 infection (TCRdb year 2021). The library was generated by 5' RACE. The data were produced on a NextSeq 500. In-frame beta chains were kept once TCRdb had trimmed the public reads at Q25 with fastp and called clones with MiXCR. Duplicate CDR3 protein sequences are folded into a single record with the most common DNA and genes. Across this sample there are some 66,000 distinct CDR3 sequences, with roughly an eighth seen only once. About 8.3% of the sample comes from the top ten. Sequenced sample: whole blood. These TCRs come from an adult who was a healthcare worker with PCR-confirmed SARS-CoV-2 infection or an uninfected control (not recorded which).

The J gene is TRBJ2-1, the V gene TRBV6-1; no clear D. Germline lookup yields CDR1 MNHNS and CDR2 SASEGT. This CDR3 is built from 14 residues. The CDR3 region has the DNA TGTGGTACGCAGTTGGGTATCACCTACAATGAGCAGTTCTTC. Translated, it gives CGTQLGITYNEQFF.

This clonotype was found many times. The V gene is TRBV20-1, the J gene TRBJ1-1, with D tentatively TRBD1 (6 bases). This CDR3 has 13 residues. The V gene lost 5 bases and the J gene lost 1 base, with 11 bases spanning the gap. The germline V gene encodes CDR1 DFQATT and CDR2 SNEGSKA (reference sequence). This CDR3 reads CSAVRGANTEAFF. The CDR3 nucleotides read TGCAGTGCTGTCAGGGGAGCGAACACTGAAGCTTTCTTT.

The chain joins TRBV20-1 to TRBJ2-7, with TRBD1 identical over 9 bases. CDR3 size: 14 residues. V shed 7 bases and J 2 bases; nucleotides not matched to a gene: 9. Germline assignment: CDR1 DFQATT and CDR2 SNEGSKA (reference sequence). Here the CDR3 DNA reads TGCAGTGTTCCCAGGACAGGGGTTGCCTACGAGCAGTACTTC. This encodes CSVPRTGVAYEQYF.

In its sample, this clonotype was seen many times. V is TRBV7-3 and J is TRBJ2-3, with D perhaps being TRBD1 or TRBD2 (5 bases each). V gave up 5 bases and J gave up 1 base, with 13 bases separating them. Germline V CDR1 and CDR2: SGHTA, FQGTGA. CDR3 size: 15 residues. CDR3 DNA: TGTGCCAGCAGCCCCCGGGACGGAGGCACAGATACGCAGTATTTT. It specifies CASSPRDGGTDTQYF. Full variable domain (outside the CDR3, taken from reference TRBV7-3 and TRBJ2-3): GAGVSQTPSNKVTEKGKYVELRCDPISGHTALYWYRQSLGQGPEFLIYFQGTGAADDSGLPNDRFFAVRPEGSVSTLKIQRTERGDSAVYLCASSPRDGGTDTQYFGPGTRLTVL.

This chain joins TRBV5-1 and TRBJ1-2, with a possible D match to TRBD1 (5 bases). Germline V gives CDR1 SGHRS, CDR2 YFSETQ. With 0 bases removed from V and 10 bases from J, the gap between germline ends came to 13 bases. This CDR3 comprises 13 residues. CDR3 sequence (DNA): TGCGCCAGCAGCTTGGAAGATGGAGGGGACTACACCTTC. Translation gives CASSLEDGGDYTF.

In this sample, this clonotype turned up a few times. This chain's CDR3 is CASSVDPSQSYTF. CDR3 DNA: TGTGCCAGCAGCGTAGACCCGTCCCAGAGCTACACCTTC. This chain uses TRBV9 with TRBJ1-2, with no clear D. CDR3 length: 13 residues. Germline V gene data show CDR1 as SGDLS and CDR2 as YYNGEE. Trimming stripped 0 bases from V and 9 bases from J, with 12 bases between.